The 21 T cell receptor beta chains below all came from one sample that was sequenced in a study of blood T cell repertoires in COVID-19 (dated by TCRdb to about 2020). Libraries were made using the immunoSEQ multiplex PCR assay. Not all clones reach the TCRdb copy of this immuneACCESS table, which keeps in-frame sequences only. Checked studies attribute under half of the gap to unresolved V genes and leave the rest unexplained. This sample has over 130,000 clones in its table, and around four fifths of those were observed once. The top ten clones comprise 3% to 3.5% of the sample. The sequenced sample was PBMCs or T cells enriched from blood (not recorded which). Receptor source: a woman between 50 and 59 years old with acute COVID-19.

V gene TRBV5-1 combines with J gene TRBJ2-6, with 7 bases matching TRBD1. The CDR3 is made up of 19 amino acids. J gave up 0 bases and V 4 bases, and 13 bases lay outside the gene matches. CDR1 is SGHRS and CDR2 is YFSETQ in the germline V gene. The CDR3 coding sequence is TGCGCCAGCAGCCCGGTCGAAAGGGGGCACAACTCTGGGGCCAACGTCCTGACTTTC. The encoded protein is CASSPVERGHNSGANVLTF. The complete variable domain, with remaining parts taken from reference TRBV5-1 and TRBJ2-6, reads KAGVTQTPRYLIKTRGQQVTLSCSPISGHRSVSWYQQTPGQGLQFLFEYFSETQRNKGNFPGRFSGRQFSNSRSEMNVSTLELGDSALYLCASSPVERGHNSGANVLTFGAGSRLTVL.

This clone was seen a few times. The CDR3 spells CASIARGGGRTSDTQYF. In nucleotides, the CDR3 is TGTGCCAGCATTGCGCGGGGGGGCGGGAGGACATCAGATACGCAGTATTTT. The V gene is TRBV2, the J gene TRBJ2-3, with TRBD2 matching 9 bases. The germline CDR1 and CDR2 sequences are SNHLY and FYNNEI. This CDR3 is built from 17 residues. With 7 bases clipped from V and 4 bases from J, the junction kept 15 bases outside the gene matches. Together with reference TRBV2 and TRBJ2-3, the CDR3 gives the full variable domain: EPEVTQTPSHQVTQMGQEVILRCVPISNHLYFYWYRQILGQKVEFLVSFYNNEISEKSEIFDDQFSVERPDGSNFTLKIRSTKLEDSAMYFCASIARGGGRTSDTQYFGPGTRLTVL.

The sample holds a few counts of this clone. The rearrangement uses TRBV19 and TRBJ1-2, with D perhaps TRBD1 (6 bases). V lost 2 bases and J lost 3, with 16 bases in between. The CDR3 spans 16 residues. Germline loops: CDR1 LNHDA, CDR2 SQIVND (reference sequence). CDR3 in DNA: TGTGCCAGTAGTATAAGAAACAGGGTCAAGGACTATGGCTACACCTTC. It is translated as CASSIRNRVKDYGYTF.

CDR3 coding DNA: TGTGCCAGCAAACAGGAAATTGGCTACACCTTC. As protein: CASKQEIGYTF. This rearrangement joins TRBV7-2 to TRBJ1-2, with D possibly TRBD1 on 5 matching bases. Trimming cost V 7 bases and J 7 bases, with 10 bases left between them. CDR3 length equals 11 residues. The germline gives CDR1 SGHTA, CDR2 FQGNSA.

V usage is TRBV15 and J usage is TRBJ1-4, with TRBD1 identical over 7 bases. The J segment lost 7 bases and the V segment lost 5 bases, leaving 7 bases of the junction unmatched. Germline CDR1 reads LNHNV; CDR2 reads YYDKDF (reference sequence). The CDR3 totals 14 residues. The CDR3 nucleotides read TGTGCCACCAGCCGTGGACAGGCTGGTGAAAAACTGTTTTTT. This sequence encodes CATSRGQAGEKLFF.

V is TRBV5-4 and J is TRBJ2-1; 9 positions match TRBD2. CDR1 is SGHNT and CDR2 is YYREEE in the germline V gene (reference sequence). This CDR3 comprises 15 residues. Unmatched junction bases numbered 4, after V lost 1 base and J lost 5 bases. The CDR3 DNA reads TGTGCCAGCAGCTTGCTCCTAGCGGGGAACAATGAGCAGTTCTTC. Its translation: CASSLLLAGNNEQFF. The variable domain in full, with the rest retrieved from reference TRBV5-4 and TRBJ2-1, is ETGVTQSPTHLIKTRGQQVTLRCSSQSGHNTVSWYQQALGQGPQFIFQYYREEENGRGNFPPRFSGLQFPNYSSELNVNALELDDSALYLCASSLLLAGNNEQFFGPGTRLTVL.

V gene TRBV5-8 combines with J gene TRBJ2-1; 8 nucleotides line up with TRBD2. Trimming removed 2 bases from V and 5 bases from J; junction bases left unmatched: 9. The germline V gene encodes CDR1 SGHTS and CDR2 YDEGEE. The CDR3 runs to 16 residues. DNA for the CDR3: TGTGCCAGCAGCTTACATGGGGGACTAGACCACAATGAGCAGTTCTTC. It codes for CASSLHGGLDHNEQFF. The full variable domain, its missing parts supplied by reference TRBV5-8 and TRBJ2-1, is EAGVTQSPTHLIKTRGQQATLRCSPISGHTSVYWYQQALGLGLQFLLWYDEGEERNRGNFPPRFSGRQFPNYSSELNVNALELEDSALYLCASSLHGGLDHNEQFFGPGTRLTVL.

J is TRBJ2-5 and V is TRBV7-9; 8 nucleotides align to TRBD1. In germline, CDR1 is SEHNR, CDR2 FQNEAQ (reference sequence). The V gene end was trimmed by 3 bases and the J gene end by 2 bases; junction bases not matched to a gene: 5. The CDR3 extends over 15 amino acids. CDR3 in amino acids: CASSLRTGPQETQYF. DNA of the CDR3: TGTGCCAGCAGCTTGCGGACAGGGCCGCAAGAGACCCAGTACTTC.

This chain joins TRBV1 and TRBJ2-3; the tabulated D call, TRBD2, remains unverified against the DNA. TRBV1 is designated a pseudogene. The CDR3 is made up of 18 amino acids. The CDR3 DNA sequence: TGCACCAGGCCCAAGCCCCAAGTAAACCCAGCGGAGGGAGATACGCAGTATTTT. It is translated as CTRPKPQVNPAEGDTQYF.

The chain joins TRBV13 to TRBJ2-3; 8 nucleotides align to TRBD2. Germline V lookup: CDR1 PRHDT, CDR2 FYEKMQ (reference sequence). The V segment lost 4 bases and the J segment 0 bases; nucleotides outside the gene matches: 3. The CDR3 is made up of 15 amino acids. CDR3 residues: CASSSRGGSTDTQYF. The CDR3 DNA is TGTGCCAGCAGCTCACGGGGGGGCAGCACAGATACGCAGTATTTT.

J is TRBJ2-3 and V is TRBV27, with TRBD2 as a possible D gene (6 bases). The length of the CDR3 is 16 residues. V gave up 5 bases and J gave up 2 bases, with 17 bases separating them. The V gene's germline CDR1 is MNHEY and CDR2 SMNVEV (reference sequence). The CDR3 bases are TGTGCCAGCAGTCCACATTTGCGGGACCCCACAGATACGCAGTATTTT. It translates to CASSPHLRDPTDTQYF.

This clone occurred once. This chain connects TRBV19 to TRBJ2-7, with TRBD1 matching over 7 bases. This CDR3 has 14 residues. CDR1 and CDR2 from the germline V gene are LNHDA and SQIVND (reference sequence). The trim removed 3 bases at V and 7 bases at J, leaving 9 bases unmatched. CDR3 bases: TGTGCCAGTAGTATTCAGTCAGGGACAGAGGAGCAGTACTTC. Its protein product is CASSIQSGTEEQYF.

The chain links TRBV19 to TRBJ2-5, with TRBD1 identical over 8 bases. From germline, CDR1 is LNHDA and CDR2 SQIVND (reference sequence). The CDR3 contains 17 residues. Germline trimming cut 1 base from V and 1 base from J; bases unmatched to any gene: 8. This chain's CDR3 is CASSIGPGQAGQETQYF. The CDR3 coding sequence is TGTGCCAGTAGTATAGGCCCGGGACAGGCCGGCCAAGAGACCCAGTACTTC. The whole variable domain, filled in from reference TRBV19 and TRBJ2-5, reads DGGITQSPKYLFRKEGQNVTLSCEQNLNHDAMYWYRQDPGQGLRLIYYSQIVNDFQKGDIAEGYSVSREKKESFPLTVTSAQKNPTAFYLCASSIGPGQAGQETQYFGPGTRLLVL.

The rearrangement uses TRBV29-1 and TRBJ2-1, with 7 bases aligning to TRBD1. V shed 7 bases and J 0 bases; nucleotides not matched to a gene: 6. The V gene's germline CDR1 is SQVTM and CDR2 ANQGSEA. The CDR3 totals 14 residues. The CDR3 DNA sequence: TGCAGCGGATCAGACAGGGCCTCCTACAATGAGCAGTTCTTC. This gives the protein CSGSDRASYNEQFF.

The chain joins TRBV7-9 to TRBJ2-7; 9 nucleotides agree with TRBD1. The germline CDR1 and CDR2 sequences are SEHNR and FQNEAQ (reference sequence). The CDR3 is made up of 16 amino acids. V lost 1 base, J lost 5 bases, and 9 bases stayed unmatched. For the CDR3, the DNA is TGTGCCAGCAGCTTAGGTTCAATACGGGACAGGGACGAGCAGTACTTC. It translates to CASSLGSIRDRDEQYF.

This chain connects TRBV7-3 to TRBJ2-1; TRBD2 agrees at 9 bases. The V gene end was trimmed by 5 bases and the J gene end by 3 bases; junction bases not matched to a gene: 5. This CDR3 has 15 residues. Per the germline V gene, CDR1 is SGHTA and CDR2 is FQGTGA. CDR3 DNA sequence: TGTGCCAGCAGCCATATAGCGGGAGACTACAATGAGCAGTTCTTC. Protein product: CASSHIAGDYNEQFF.

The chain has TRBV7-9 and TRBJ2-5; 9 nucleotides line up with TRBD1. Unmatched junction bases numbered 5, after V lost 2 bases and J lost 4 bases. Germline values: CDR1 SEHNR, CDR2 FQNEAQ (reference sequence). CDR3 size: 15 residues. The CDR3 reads CASSLRGTGRETQYF. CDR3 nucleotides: TGTGCCAGCAGCTTAAGGGGGACAGGGCGAGAGACCCAGTACTTC.

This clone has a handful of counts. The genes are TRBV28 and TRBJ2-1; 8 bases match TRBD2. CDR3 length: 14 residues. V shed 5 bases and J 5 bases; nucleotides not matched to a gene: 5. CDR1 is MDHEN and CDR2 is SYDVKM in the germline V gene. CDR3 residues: CASSRLATNNEQFF. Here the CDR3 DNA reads TGTGCCAGCAGTAGACTAGCGACGAACAATGAGCAGTTCTTC.

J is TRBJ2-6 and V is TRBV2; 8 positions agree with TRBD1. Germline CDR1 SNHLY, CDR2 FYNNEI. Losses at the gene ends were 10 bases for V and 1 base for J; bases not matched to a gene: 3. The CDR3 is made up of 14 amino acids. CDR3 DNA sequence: TGTGCCAATAGACAGGGGTCTGGGGCCAACGTCCTGACTTTC. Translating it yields CANRQGSGANVLTF.

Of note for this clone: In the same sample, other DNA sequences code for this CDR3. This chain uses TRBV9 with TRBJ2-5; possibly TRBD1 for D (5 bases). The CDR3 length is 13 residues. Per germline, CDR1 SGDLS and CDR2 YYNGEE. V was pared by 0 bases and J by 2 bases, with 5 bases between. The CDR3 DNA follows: TGTGCCAGCAGCGTAGGACAGCAAGAGACCCAGTACTTC. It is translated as CASSVGQQETQYF.

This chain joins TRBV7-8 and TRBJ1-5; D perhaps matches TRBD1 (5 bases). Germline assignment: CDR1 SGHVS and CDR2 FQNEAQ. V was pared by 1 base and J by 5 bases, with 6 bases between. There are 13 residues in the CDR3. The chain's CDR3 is CASSLGGDQPQHF. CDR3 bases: TGTGCCAGCAGCTTAGGGGGGGATCAGCCCCAGCATTTT.